These T cell receptor beta chains were read from a single sample in a study of OX40 agonist ivuxolimab in advanced cancers. The protocol was immunoSEQ multiplex PCR, while the TCRdb copy is restricted to in-frame clones and leaves out a portion. Among approximately 58,000 clones, around 90% were seen once, and the ten largest hold under 4%. The sample consisted of CD4+ or CD8+ T cells sorted from blood, taken in a trial of the OX40 agonist ivuxolimab. Source of these receptors: an adult with an advanced solid tumor such as melanoma, head and neck, liver or kidney cancer. The CDR3 runs from the conserved cysteine through the conserved F or W. Fields, in order: clone size, J gene, V gene, D gene, CDR3 DNA, CDR3 protein. The D gene is left open where the match is weak. For some rows the clone size is stated as once, few or many, or as a class when expanded; others skip it.

. TRBJ1-1 TRBV7-3 TRBD1 TGTGCCAGCAGCTTAAATTCAGGGGGGACTGAAGCTTTCTTT CASSLNSGGTEAFF
. TRBJ2-3 TRBV30 TRBD2 TGTGCCTGGAGTGTGGGACTAGCGGGACTCACAGATACGCAGTATTTT CAWSVGLAGLTDTQYF
. TRBJ2-7 TRBV28 . TGTGCCAGCGGGCCGTACGAGCAGTACTTC CASGPYEQYF
. TRBJ1-2 TRBV6-6 . TGTGCCAGCAGTTATGGCAGGGGCTATGGCTACACCTTC CASSYGRGYGYTF
few TRBJ2-7 TRBV9 . TGTGCCAGCAGCGTAGGTTCAGCAGTTTACTCCTACGAGCAGTACTTC CASSVGSAVYSYEQYF
. TRBJ2-1 TRBV5-1 TRBD2 TGCGCCAGCAGCTCAGAGCTAGCGGGAGGATTAGATGAGCAGTTCTTC CASSSELAGGLDEQFF
few TRBJ2-1 TRBV29-1 TRBD2 TGCAGCGTTGGTGGGACTAGCGGGAGCTACAATGAGCAGTTCTTC CSVGGTSGSYNEQFF
. TRBJ2-3 TRBV2 TRBD1 TGTGCCAGCACCGGGACAGGGGCAGATACGCAGTATTTT CASTGTGADTQYF
. TRBJ2-2 TRBV4-1 TRBD2 TGCGCCAGCAGCCATCTGGGACTAGCAGCTACCGGGGAGCTGTTTTTT CASSHLGLAATGELFF
. TRBJ2-1 TRBV6-1 . TGTGCCAGCAGTGATTTTTTTGCGGCCAACTCCTACAATGAGCAGTTCTTC CASSDFFAANSYNEQFF
. TRBJ2-5 TRBV11-2 . TGTGCCAGCAGCCCCTTAGGGGGGGTCGGAGAGACCCAGTACTTC CASSPLGGVGETQYF
. TRBJ2-5 TRBV5-1 TRBD2 TGCGCCAGCAGCTACACTAGCGGAGAGACCCAGTACTTC CASSYTSGETQYF
. TRBJ2-2 TRBV5-1 TRBD2 TGCGCCAGCAGCCCGGGACTAGCGGTGAACACCGGGGAGCTGTTTTTT CASSPGLAVNTGELFF
once TRBJ1-5 TRBV10-3 . TGTGCCATCAGGGACGGATTATCCCCCAATCAGCCCCAGCATTTT CAIRDGLSPNQPQHF
. TRBJ2-1 TRBV7-2 TRBD1 TGTGCCAGCAGCTTACAGGGGGATGAGCAGTTCTTC CASSLQGDEQFF
. TRBJ1-2 TRBV7-3 . TGTGCCAGCAGCTTAACAGGGGCGCCGGTACGGGGCTACACCTTC CASSLTGAPVRGYTF
. TRBJ2-7 TRBV15 TRBD2 TGTGCCACCAGCACCGGGACTAGCGGTCGCTCCTACGAGCAGTACTTC CATSTGTSGRSYEQYF
. TRBJ2-1 TRBV27 TRBD2 TGTGCCAGCAGTGAAAGACTAGCGGGAGATATCAATGAGCAGTTCTTC CASSERLAGDINEQFF
. TRBJ2-7 TRBV19 . TGTGCCAGTAGTAACCTTGCGGGATACGAGCAGTACTTC CASSNLAGYEQYF
. TRBJ1-3 TRBV6-6 . TGTGCCAGCAGTAACTCGATACGGAGCTCTGGAAACACCATATATTTT CASSNSIRSSGNTIYF
. TRBJ1-2 TRBV30 . TGTGCCTGGAGTGTACAATGGCAGATCTATGGCTACACCTTC CAWSVQWQIYGYTF
. TRBJ2-3 TRBV5-8 . TGTGCCAGCAGCTTGGGAAGGGGGTTACCAGATACGCAGTATTTT CASSLGRGLPDTQYF
. TRBJ1-6 TRBV6-1 . TGTGCCAGCAGTGAGACAGATAATTCACCCCTCCACTTT CASSETDNSPLHF
. TRBJ1-6 TRBV5-4 . TGTGCCAGCAGCTTGGATTCCCTTAATTCACCCCTCCACTTT CASSLDSLNSPLHF
. TRBJ2-7 TRBV9 . TGTGCCAGCAGCGTAGCGCCAGAAGACCTCTACGAGCAGTACTTC CASSVAPEDLYEQYF
few TRBJ1-1 TRBV18 . TGTGCCAGCTCACCACCGCTAGGAGCTGGAGCTTTCTTT CASSPPLGAGAFF
. TRBJ2-1 TRBV11-3 TRBD1 TGTGCCAGCAGCCCTAACGCCGGGGACAGCTCCTACAATGAGCAGTTCTTC CASSPNAGDSSYNEQFF
. TRBJ1-2 TRBV5-4 TRBD1 TGTGCCAGCAGCTTGGCTACAGGGGGACGGTATGGCTACACCTTC CASSLATGGRYGYTF
once TRBJ1-1 TRBV6-5 . TGTGCCAGCTCAGCAGAGGGTTTTACTGAAGCTTTCTTT CASSAEGFTEAFF
. TRBJ1-5 TRBV15 . TGTGCCACCAGCAGCTTTTTCGAGGGGCAGCCCCAGCATTTT CATSSFFEGQPQHF
. TRBJ2-7 TRBV7-2 . TGTGCCAGCAGCTTAGTACAGGGTGAAGAGCAGTACTTC CASSLVQGEEQYF
. TRBJ2-5 TRBV20-1 TRBD1 TGCAGTTATACAGGGGCAGCGGCCCAGTACTTC CSYTGAAAQYF
. TRBJ2-1 TRBV2 . TGTGCCAGCAGGAATTACAATGAGCAGTTCTTC CASRNYNEQFF
. TRBJ1-3 TRBV7-9 . TGTGCCAGCAGCGGCGGGACTGGGGCTGGAAACACCATATATTTT CASSGGTGAGNTIYF
few TRBJ2-4 TRBV6-1 . TGTGCCAGCAGTGAAGCGGTCCAGGGACGAAACATTCAGTACTTC CASSEAVQGRNIQYF
. TRBJ2-7 TRBV28 TRBD1 TGTGCCAGCGAAAGGGACAGGAGGAACGAGCAGTACTTC CASERDRRNEQYF
. TRBJ2-1 TRBV18 TRBD2 TGTGCCAGCTCACAGAGACTAGCGGGAGAAGGTGAGCAGTTCTTC CASSQRLAGEGEQFF
. TRBJ2-1 TRBV14 . TGTGCCAGCAGCCACAGGCTTTCCTACAATGAGCAGTTCTTC CASSHRLSYNEQFF
. TRBJ2-3 TRBV6-6 TRBD2 TGTGCCAGCAGGCCGGGACTAGCGTCTTCAGATACGCAGTATTTT CASRPGLASSDTQYF
. TRBJ1-5 TRBV6-5 . TGTGCCAGCAGTTACTCCGGTAATAGCAATCAGCCCCAGCATTTT CASSYSGNSNQPQHF
. TRBJ1-1 TRBV7-2 TRBD1 TGTGCCAGCAGCCGACAGGGAAACACTGAAGCTTTCTTT CASSRQGNTEAFF
. TRBJ1-2 TRBV6-5 TRBD1 TGTGCCAGCAGGAATACAGGGGGAGATTCGGTTGGCTACACCTTC CASRNTGGDSVGYTF
. TRBJ1-2 TRBV5-1 . TGCGCCAGCAGCTTAACGGGGGTTGACTATGGCTACACCTTC CASSLTGVDYGYTF
once TRBJ2-1 TRBV19 . TGTGCCAGTAGTATAGGGGCTATCGATGAGCAGTTCTTC CASSIGAIDEQFF
. TRBJ2-2 TRBV18 . TGTGCCAGCTCACCACGAAACAGGGACACCGGGGAGCTGTTTTTT CASSPRNRDTGELFF
. TRBJ2-5 TRBV18 TRBD1 TGTGCCAGCTCACCCGGGACAGGGGGAGAGACCCAGTACTTC CASSPGTGGETQYF
. TRBJ2-7 TRBV6-5 . TGTGCCAGCAGTTACGGGGACCCCAGCTCCTACGAGCAGTACTTC CASSYGDPSSYEQYF
. TRBJ1-2 TRBV5-5 . TGTGCCACCTCCGGACAGTTAAACTATGGCTACACCTTC CATSGQLNYGYTF
. TRBJ1-2 TRBV29-1 TRBD1 TGCAGCACGGACAGGGGGTCCGGCTACACCTTC CSTDRGSGYTF
. TRBJ2-5 TRBV7-2 TRBD2 TGTGCCAGCACCCTAAATAGCGGGGAGTTCCAAGAGACCCAGTACTTC CASTLNSGEFQETQYF
once TRBJ2-7 TRBV5-1 TRBD1 TGCGCCAGCAGCTTGGGGGACAGGGGACGGGAGCAGTACTTC CASSLGDRGREQYF
. TRBJ1-2 TRBV4-2 TRBD1 TGTGCCAGCAGCCAAGCGGGGGTCTCCGGGACAGGGTATGGCTACACCTTC CASSQAGVSGTGYGYTF
. TRBJ1-4 TRBV15 . TGTGCCACCAGCAGAGATCGCGAGGAAAAACTGTTTTTT CATSRDREEKLFF
. TRBJ2-5 TRBV18 TRBD1 TGTGCCAGCTCAAAGTGGACAGGGGATTCAAAGACCCAGTACTTC CASSKWTGDSKTQYF
few TRBJ2-7 TRBV19 . TGTGCCAGTAGTATATTGGAGGGGCTCGAGCAGTACTTC CASSILEGLEQYF
. TRBJ2-7 TRBV16 TRBD1 TGTGCCAGCAGCCAAAGGCCAGGGGGATTCCACGAGCAGTACTTC CASSQRPGGFHEQYF
. TRBJ2-5 TRBV5-1 . TGCGCCAGCAGCACGTCAGGGGTAACTCAAGAGACCCAGTACTTC CASSTSGVTQETQYF
once TRBJ1-2 TRBV7-9 . TGTGCCAGCAGCTTGGGGCAGGGGAGTAACTATGGCTACACCTTC CASSLGQGSNYGYTF